A selection of T cell receptor beta chains follows, all from one sample in a study of T cells in Graves' hyperthyroidism and ophthalmopathy. One entry per CDR3 protein, called by TCRdb with MiXCR from the multiplex PCR reads. The profile covers roughly 300,000 distinct CDR3 sequences, with approximately 15% appearing a single time and 20% to 25% taken by the ten largest. Sequenced: blood. These receptors all come from a woman in her 30s with Graves' hyperthyroidism. CDR3s leave out the opening cysteine and the closing phenylalanine or tryptophan.

cdr3_aa: ASRLRQANSPLH; v_call: TRBV10-3
cdr3_aa: SASVGRTGAWGYT; v_call: TRBV20-1
cdr3_aa: AWRGTGEGTEAF; v_call: TRBV30
cdr3_aa: ASSGGGRAEETQY; v_call: TRBV2
cdr3_aa: SAGRDTSYEQY; v_call: TRBV20-1
cdr3_aa: ASSLVSGLNTGELF; v_call: TRBV7-9
cdr3_aa: ASSLRNRGQYEKLF; v_call: TRBV11-2
cdr3_aa: ASAGQANTGELF; v_call: TRBV28
cdr3_aa: ASSLTSGRASEQF; v_call: TRBV28
cdr3_aa: ASSLGVSGTYEQY; v_call: TRBV11-2
cdr3_aa: ASSSGQKTNTGELF; v_call: TRBV10-1
cdr3_aa: ASTPFRLSDTQY; v_call: TRBV12-3/TRBV12-4
cdr3_aa: ASSLGRHPTTEAF; v_call: TRBV7-9
cdr3_aa: AYSAGYGYT; v_call: TRBV28
cdr3_aa: ASSFGVGPDTQY; v_call: TRBV12-3/TRBV12-4
cdr3_aa: ASSPGREGSNEKLF; v_call: TRBV6-1
cdr3_aa: ASRPGTGESPLH; v_call: TRBV11-1
cdr3_aa: ASSQDSGLAYEQY; v_call: TRBV4-2
cdr3_aa: ASSPSRGNEQF; v_call: TRBV6-1
cdr3_aa: ASSLEGATEAF; v_call: TRBV11-2
cdr3_aa: SVKRAGQYNEQF; v_call: TRBV29-1
cdr3_aa: ASSPPGQGFSAGVGTDTQY; v_call: TRBV2
cdr3_aa: ASSSGGGSGGNQPQH; v_call: TRBV28
cdr3_aa: ASSIIGVPGGNTEAF; v_call: TRBV19
cdr3_aa: ASSPEPTDTQY; v_call: TRBV18
cdr3_aa: AWSLHWNSPLLHYGYT; v_call: TRBV30
cdr3_aa: ASSPSGGPYSGNTIY; v_call: TRBV7-6
cdr3_aa: ASSSVVVVGSATGQNQPQH; v_call: TRBV7-8
cdr3_aa: SARDPLYVGAYEQY; v_call: TRBV20-1
cdr3_aa: ASSQSTSGRAAGELF; v_call: TRBV4-2
cdr3_aa: ASSLFPRERGKNIQY; v_call: TRBV28
cdr3_aa: ASSLAGTGNSPLH; v_call: TRBV5-1
cdr3_aa: ASSETQGGNEKLF; v_call: TRBV6-1
cdr3_aa: ASRYNPFNPLTGPDTEAF; v_call: TRBV28
cdr3_aa: SARLPLRNTEAF; v_call: TRBV20-1
cdr3_aa: ASSPSDRVWEQF; v_call: TRBV11-2
cdr3_aa: SASPLRNGHNEQF; v_call: TRBV20-1
cdr3_aa: ATSETGANVLT; v_call: TRBV19
cdr3_aa: ASSPNPTDTQY; v_call: TRBV7-2
cdr3_aa: ASSLADSFTIY; v_call: TRBV7-8
cdr3_aa: AWGAGFTEAF; v_call: TRBV30
cdr3_aa: SARDLGVGGYT; v_call: TRBV20-1
cdr3_aa: ASSQGSGGTGDGYT; v_call: TRBV4-1
cdr3_aa: SARDTLQPQH; v_call: TRBV20-1
cdr3_aa: ASSPHYSHTQY; v_call: TRBV18
cdr3_aa: ASSDVAQGSEQF; v_call: TRBV5-1
cdr3_aa: ASSLAGAAKNIQY; v_call: TRBV5-1
cdr3_aa: AISESTRRQERTNEQF; v_call: TRBV10-3
cdr3_aa: SASPQEPHTDTQY; v_call: TRBV20-1
cdr3_aa: AWTRRAGELF; v_call: TRBV30
cdr3_aa: SATPTASYEQY; v_call: TRBV29-1
cdr3_aa: ASSQGPNTGELF; v_call: TRBV4-3
cdr3_aa: AWSVRFQETQY; v_call: TRBV30